The 4 T cell receptor beta chains below were found in one sample sequenced in a study of blood T cell repertoires in COVID-19. Using immunoSEQ multiplex PCR, the repertoire was profiled, and TCRdb retains in-frame clones only, with some absent. Of 50,000 to 55,000 clones in the sample, about 80% were seen once. The sequenced material came from peripheral blood. These receptors all come from a human donor in a cohort sampled during active COVID-19.

The rearrangement links TRBV24-1 to TRBJ2-2; TRBD1 agrees at 7 bases. CDR1 is KGHDR, CDR2 SFDVKD, per germline. Trimming took 4 bases from V and 0 from J; bases not matched to a gene: 4. The CDR3 loop spans 16 amino acids. The chain's CDR3 is CATSDDRVSNTGELFF. CDR3 nucleotides: TGTGCCACCAGTGACGACAGGGTTTCGAACACCGGGGAGCTGTTTTTT.

The CDR3 protein is CASSELRGDSPLHF. DNA of the CDR3: TGTGCCAGCAGTGAATTACGCGGGGATTCACCCCTCCACTTT. The V call is TRBV6-1, the J call TRBJ1-6, with D uncertain. The V end lost 2 bases, the J end lost 8 bases, and 10 bases lay between the germline ends. Germline CDR1 and CDR2: MNHNS and SASEGT. The CDR3 runs to 14 residues.

The chain couples TRBV28 to TRBJ2-3; D is unresolved. Germline lookup yields CDR1 MDHEN and CDR2 SYDVKM. The CDR3 length is 14 residues. V was cut by 3 bases and J by 1 base, with 8 bases left in between. CDR3 sequence: CASSFLSGTDTQYF. The DNA of the CDR3 is TGTGCCAGCAGTTTCTTGAGCGGCACAGATACGCAGTATTTT.

V usage is TRBV20-1 and J usage is TRBJ2-7; 9 bases align to TRBD2. Losses at the gene ends were 3 bases for V and 2 bases for J; bases not matched to a gene: 2. Germline CDR1 reads DFQATT; CDR2 reads SNEGSKA (reference sequence). There are 13 residues in the CDR3. CDR3 sequence reads: CSASGGGAYEQYF. The CDR3 DNA reads TGCAGTGCTAGTGGCGGGGGGGCCTACGAGCAGTACTTC.